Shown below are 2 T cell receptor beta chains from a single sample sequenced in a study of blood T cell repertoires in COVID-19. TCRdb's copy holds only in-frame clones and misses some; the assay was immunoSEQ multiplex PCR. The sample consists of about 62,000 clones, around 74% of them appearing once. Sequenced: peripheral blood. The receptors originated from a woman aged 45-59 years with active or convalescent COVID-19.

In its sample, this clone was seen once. In nucleotides, the CDR3 is TGTGCTAGTGGTTTGGGCCGGGGGTCCACAGATACGCAGTATTTT. Translation: CASGLGRGSTDTQYF. This chain links TRBV12-5 with TRBJ2-3, with D possibly matching TRBD2 (6 bases). Trimming shortened V by 1 base and J by 2 bases, and 10 bases separated the two germline ends. Germline loops: CDR1 LGHNT, CDR2 FRNRAP. This CDR3 spans 15 amino acids.

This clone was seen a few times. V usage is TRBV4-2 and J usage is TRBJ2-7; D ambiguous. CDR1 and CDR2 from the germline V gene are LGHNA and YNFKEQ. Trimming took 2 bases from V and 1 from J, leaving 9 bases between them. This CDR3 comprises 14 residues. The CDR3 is CASSQLSVSYEQYF. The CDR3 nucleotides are TGTGCCAGCAGCCAATTGTCGGTTTCCTACGAGCAGTACTTC.